The clone carrying this T cell receptor beta chain is a singleton in its sample. Assay used: immunoSEQ multiplex PCR; TCRdb lists only in-frame clones, some missing. The sample records more than 2 million clones, nearly 97% being singletons. This sample is drawn from a study of shared clonotypes between healthy human individuals. CD4+ cells were split into CD45RA+ naive and CD45RA-negative memory subsets. This CDR3 has 13 amino acids. V gave up 7 bases and J gave up 6 bases, with 10 bases separating them. In germline, CDR1 is MNHEY, CDR2 SMNVEV (reference sequence). The sequenced material came from naive CD4+ T cells sorted from blood. Subset indicated: CD45RA+ positively selected. The chain recombines TRBV27 with TRBJ1-6; unclear D gene. This clonotype was obtained from a man younger than 30 in good health. The CDR3 nucleotides are TGTGCCAGCACGGGCAGACTTAATTCACCCCTCCACTTT. Its translation: CASTGRLNSPLHF.